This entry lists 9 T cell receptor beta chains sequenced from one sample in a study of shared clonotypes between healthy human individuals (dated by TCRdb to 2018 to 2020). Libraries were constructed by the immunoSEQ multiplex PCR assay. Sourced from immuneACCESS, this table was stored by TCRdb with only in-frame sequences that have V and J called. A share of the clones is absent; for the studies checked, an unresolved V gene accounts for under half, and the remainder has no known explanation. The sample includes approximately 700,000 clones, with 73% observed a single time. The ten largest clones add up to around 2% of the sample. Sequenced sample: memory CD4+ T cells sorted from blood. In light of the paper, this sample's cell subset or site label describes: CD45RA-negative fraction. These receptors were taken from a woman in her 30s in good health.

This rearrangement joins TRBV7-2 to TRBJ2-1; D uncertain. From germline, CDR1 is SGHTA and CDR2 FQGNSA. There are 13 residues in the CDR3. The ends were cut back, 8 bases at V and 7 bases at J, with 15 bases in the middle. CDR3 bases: TGTGCCAGCCGACCATTAGTTACTAATGAGCAGTTCTTC. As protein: CASRPLVTNEQFF.

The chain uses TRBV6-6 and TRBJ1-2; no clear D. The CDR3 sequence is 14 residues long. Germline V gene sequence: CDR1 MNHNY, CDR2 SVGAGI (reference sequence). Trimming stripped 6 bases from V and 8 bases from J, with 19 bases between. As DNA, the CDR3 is TGTGCCAGCAGCCCAACGTCCCTACTGGGAGGCTACACCTTC. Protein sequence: CASSPTSLLGGYTF.

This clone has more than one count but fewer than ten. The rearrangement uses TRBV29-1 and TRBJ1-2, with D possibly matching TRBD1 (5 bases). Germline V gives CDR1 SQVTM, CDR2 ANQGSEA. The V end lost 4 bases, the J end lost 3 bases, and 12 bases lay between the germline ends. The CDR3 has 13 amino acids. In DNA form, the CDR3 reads TGCAGCGTTGTGCGGGGGACGGACTATGGCTACACCTTC. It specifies CSVVRGTDYGYTF.

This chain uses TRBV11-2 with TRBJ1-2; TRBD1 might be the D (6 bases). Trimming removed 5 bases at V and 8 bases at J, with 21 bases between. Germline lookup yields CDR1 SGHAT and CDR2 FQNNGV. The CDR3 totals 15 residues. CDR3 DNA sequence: TGTGCCAGCAGCGCCCGAAGAGGGGGAAACCGGGGCTACACCTTC. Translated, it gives CASSARRGGNRGYTF.

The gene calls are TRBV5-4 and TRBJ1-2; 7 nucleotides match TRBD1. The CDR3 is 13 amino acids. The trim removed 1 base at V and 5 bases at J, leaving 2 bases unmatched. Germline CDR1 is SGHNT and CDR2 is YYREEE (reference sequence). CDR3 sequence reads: CASSLQGVYGYTF. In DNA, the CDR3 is TGTGCCAGCAGCTTGCAGGGGGTATATGGCTACACCTTC.

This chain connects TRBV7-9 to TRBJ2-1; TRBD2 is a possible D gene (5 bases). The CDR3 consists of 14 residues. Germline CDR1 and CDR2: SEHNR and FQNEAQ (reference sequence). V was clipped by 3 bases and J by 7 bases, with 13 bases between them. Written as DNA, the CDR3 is TGTGCCAGCAGCTTCGGGGTAGGCCGTAATGAGCAGTTCTTC. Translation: CASSFGVGRNEQFF.

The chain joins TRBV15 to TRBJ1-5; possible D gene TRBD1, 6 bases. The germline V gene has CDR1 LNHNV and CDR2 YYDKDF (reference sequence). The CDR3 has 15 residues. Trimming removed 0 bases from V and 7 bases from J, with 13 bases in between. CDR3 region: CATSRDTPGVQPQHF. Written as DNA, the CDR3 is TGTGCCACCAGCAGAGATACCCCAGGGGTCCAGCCCCAGCATTTT.

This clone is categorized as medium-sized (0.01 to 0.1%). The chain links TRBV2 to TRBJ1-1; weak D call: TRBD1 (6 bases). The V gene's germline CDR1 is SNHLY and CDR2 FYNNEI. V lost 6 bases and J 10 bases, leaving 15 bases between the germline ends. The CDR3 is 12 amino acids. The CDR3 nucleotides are TGTGCCAGCAGCCGAGGACAGCCGAGAGCTTTCTTT. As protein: CASSRGQPRAFF.

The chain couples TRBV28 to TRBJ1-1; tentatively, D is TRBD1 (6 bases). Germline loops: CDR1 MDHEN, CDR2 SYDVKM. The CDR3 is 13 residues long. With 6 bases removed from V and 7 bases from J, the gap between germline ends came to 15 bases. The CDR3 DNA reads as TGTGCCAGCAGACTACAGGAGGGGGGTGAAGCTTTCTTT. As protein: CASRLQEGGEAFF.